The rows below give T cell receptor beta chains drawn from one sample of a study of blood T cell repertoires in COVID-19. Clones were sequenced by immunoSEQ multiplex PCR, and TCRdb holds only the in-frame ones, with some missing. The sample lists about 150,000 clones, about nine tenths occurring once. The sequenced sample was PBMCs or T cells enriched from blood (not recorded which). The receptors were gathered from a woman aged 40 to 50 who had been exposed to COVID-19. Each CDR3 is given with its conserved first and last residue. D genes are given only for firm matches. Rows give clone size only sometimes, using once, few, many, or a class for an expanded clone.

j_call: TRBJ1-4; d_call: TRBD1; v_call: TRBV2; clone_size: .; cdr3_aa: CASSRDRGRANEKLFF; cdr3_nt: TGTGCCAGCAGTCGGGACAGGGGGCGAGCTAATGAAAAACTGTTTTTT
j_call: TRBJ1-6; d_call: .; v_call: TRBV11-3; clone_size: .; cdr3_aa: CASSRNSNYNSPLHF; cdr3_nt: TGTGCCAGCAGCAGGAACAGTAATTATAATTCACCCCTCCACTTT
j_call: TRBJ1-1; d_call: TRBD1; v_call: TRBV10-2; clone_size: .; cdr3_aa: CASREGTANTEAFF; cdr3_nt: TGCGCCAGCAGAGAAGGGACAGCGAACACTGAAGCTTTCTTT
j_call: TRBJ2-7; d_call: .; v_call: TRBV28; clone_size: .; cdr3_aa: CASSFPPPGVEQYF; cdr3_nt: TGTGCCAGCAGTTTTCCCCCCCCGGGAGTGGAGCAGTACTTC
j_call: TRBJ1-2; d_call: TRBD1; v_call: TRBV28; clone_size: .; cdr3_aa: CASRGQGHYGYTF; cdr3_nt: TGTGCCAGCAGGGGACAGGGCCACTATGGCTACACCTTC
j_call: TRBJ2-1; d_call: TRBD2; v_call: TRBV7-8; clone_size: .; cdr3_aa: CASSLSPALAAPVRFF; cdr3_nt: TGTGCCAGCAGCTTATCTCCGGCACTAGCGGCCCCAGTAAGGTTCTTC
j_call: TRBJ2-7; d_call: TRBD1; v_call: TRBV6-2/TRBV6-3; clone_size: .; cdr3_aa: CASSYQTDRWGYEQYF; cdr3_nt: TGTGCCAGCAGTTACCAAACGGACAGGTGGGGCTACGAGCAGTACTTC
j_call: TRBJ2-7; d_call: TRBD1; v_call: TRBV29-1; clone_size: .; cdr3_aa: CSVEGRGRDREQYF; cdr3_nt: TGCAGCGTGGAAGGACGGGGCCGGGACAGGGAGCAGTACTTC
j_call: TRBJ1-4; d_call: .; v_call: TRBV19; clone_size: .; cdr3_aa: CASSNARGGTNEKLFF; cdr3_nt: TGTGCCAGTAGCAACGCGCGAGGGGGAACTAATGAAAAACTGTTTTTT
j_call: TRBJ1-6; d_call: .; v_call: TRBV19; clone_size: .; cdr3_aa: CASSGGTDLKNSPLHF; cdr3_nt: TGTGCCAGTAGTGGGGGGACGGATCTAAAAAATTCACCCCTCCACTTT
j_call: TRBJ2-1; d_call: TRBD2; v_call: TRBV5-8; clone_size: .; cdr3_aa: CASSSSGSYNEQFF; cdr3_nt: TGTGCCAGCAGCTCTAGCGGGAGCTACAATGAGCAGTTCTTC
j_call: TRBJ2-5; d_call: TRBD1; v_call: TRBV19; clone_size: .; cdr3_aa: CASSTRQGRSQETQYF; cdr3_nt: TGTGCCAGTAGTACGCGACAGGGGAGAAGCCAAGAGACCCAGTACTTC
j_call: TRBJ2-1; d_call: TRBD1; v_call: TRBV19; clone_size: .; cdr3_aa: CASSTSGQGAGEQFF; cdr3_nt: TGTGCCAGTAGTACTTCGGGACAGGGGGCCGGTGAGCAGTTCTTC
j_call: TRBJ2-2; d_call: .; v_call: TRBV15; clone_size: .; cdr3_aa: CATSYRGGGTGELFF; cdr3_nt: TGTGCCACTTCGTATCGGGGAGGAGGCACCGGGGAGCTGTTTTTT
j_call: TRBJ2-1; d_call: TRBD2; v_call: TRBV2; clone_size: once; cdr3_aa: CASRREGLYNEQFF; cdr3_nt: TGTGCCAGCAGGCGGGAGGGCCTCTACAATGAGCAGTTCTTC
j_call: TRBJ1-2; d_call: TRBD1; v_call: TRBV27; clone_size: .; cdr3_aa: CASSRFTGGDYGYTF; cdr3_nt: TGTGCCAGCAGTAGGTTTACAGGGGGCGACTATGGCTACACCTTC
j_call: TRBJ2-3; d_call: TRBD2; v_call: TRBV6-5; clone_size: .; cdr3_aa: CASNLRGLPTDTQYF; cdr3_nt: TGTGCCAGCAACCTTCGGGGACTACCCACAGATACGCAGTATTTT
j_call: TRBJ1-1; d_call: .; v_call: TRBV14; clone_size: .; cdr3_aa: CASSQVGGRTEAFF; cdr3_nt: TGTGCCAGCAGCCAGGTTGGGGGCAGGACTGAAGCTTTCTTT
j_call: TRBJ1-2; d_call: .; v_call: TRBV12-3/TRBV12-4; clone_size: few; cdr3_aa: CASSLGRGYGYTF; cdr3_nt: TGTGCCAGCAGTTTAGGCAGGGGTTATGGCTACACCTTC
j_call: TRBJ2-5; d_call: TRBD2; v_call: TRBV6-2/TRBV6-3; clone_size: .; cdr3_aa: CASSPGLAGGQETQYF; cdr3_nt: TGTGCCAGCAGCCCTGGACTAGCGGGGGGGCAAGAGACCCAGTACTTC
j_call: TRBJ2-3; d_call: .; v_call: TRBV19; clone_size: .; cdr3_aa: CASSIATARTDTQYF; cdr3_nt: TGTGCCAGTAGTATAGCGACAGCCCGCACAGATACGCAGTATTTT
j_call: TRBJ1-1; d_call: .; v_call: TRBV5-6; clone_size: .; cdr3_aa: CASSPGQGFNTEAFF; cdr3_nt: TGTGCCAGCAGCCCAGGTCAGGGGTTTAACACTGAAGCTTTCTTT
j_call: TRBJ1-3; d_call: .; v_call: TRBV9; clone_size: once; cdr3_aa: CASSVESVSYGNTIYF; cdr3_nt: TGTGCCAGCAGCGTAGAGTCGGTGAGCTATGGAAACACCATATATTTT
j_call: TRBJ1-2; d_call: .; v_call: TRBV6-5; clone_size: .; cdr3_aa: CASSFEIGGYTF; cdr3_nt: TGTGCCAGCAGTTTCGAGATCGGGGGCTACACCTTC
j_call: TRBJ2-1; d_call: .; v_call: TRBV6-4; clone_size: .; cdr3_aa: CASSGQEEGEQFF; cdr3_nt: TGTGCCAGCAGTGGCCAGGAGGAAGGTGAGCAGTTCTTC
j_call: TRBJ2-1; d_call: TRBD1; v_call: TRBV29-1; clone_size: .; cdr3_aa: CSVEGQGLYNEQFF; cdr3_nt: TGCAGCGTTGAGGGACAGGGGTTGTACAATGAGCAGTTCTTC
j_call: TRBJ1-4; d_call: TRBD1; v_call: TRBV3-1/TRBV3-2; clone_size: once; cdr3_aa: CASSLRQGGEKLFF; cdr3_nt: TGTGCCAGCAGCCTAAGACAGGGAGGTGAAAAACTGTTTTTT
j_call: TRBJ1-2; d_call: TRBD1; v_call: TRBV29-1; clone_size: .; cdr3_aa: CSVKLGQGRANYGYTF; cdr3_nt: TGCAGCGTTAAACTAGGACAGGGACGAGCTAACTATGGCTACACCTTC
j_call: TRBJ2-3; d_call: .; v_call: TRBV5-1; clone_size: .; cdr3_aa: CASSPGDATRTDTQYF; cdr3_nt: TGCGCCAGCAGCCCAGGGGATGCGACCCGAACAGATACGCAGTATTTT
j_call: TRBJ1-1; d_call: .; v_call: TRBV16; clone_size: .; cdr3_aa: CASSLDSPNTEAFF; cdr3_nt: TGTGCCAGCAGCCTGGACAGCCCGAACACTGAAGCTTTCTTT
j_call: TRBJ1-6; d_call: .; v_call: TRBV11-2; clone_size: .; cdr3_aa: CASSLRTSGGSPLHF; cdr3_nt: TGTGCCAGCAGCTTAAGGACCTCGGGGGGTTCACCCCTCCACTTT
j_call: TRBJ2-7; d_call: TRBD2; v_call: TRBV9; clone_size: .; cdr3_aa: CASSAWTSDEHEQYF; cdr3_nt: TGTGCCAGCAGCGCCTGGACTAGCGACGAGCACGAGCAGTACTTC
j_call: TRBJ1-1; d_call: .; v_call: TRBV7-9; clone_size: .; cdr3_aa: CASSSVNTEAFF; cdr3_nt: TGTGCCAGCAGCTCCGTGAACACTGAAGCTTTCTTT
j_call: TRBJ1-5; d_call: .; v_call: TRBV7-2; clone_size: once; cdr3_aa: CASSLSADQPQHF; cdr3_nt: TGTGCCAGCAGCCTATCCGCCGATCAGCCCCAGCATTTT
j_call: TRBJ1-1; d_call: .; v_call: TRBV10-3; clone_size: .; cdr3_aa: CATKAGGRTEAFF; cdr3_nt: TGTGCCACAAAAGCCGGGGGGAGGACTGAAGCTTTCTTT
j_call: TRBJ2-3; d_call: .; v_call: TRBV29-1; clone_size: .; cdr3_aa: CSVVPVIARSTDTQYF; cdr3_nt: TGCAGCGTCGTCCCAGTCATAGCGAGAAGCACAGATACGCAGTATTTT
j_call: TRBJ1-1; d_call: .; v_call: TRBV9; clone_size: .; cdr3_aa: CASSVGQGTEAFF; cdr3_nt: TGTGCCAGCAGCGTAGGGCAGGGGACTGAAGCTTTCTTT
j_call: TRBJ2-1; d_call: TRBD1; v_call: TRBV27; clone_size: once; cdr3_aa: CASSFRWTGYLDEQFF; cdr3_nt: TGTGCCAGCAGTTTTCGTTGGACAGGGTATTTGGATGAGCAGTTCTTC
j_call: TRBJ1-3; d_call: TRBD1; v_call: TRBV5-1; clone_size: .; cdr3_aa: CASRTGQDGNTIYF; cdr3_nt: TGCGCCAGCAGGACGGGACAGGACGGAAACACCATATATTTT
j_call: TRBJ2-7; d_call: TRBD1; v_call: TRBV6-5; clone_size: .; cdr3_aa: CASSSGQGYEQYF; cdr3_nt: TGTGCCAGCAGTTCGGGACAGGGATACGAGCAGTACTTC